Listed here are 21 T cell receptor beta chains from one sample, sequenced in a study of T-cell memory formation after mild COVID-19. One entry per CDR3 protein results from TCRdb running MiXCR on the 5' RACE reads. The sample includes approximately 450,000 distinct CDR3 sequences, roughly 18% seen only once; the top ten take 9% to 15%. The specimen was PBMCs or a T cell subset sorted from them (not recorded which). Every receptor here comes from an adult woman who had mild COVID-19 (a few samples of this study predate the infection). Cell type and time point are not known.

Only a few counts were recorded for this clonotype. The chain links TRBV7-3 to TRBJ2-3; no firm D call. The CDR3 has 15 residues. Trimming cost V 2 bases and J 0 bases, with 9 bases left between them. CDR1 is SGHTA and CDR2 is FQGTGA in the germline V gene. The CDR3 loop is CASSLYGSSTDTQYF. CDR3 bases: TGTGCCAGCAGCTTATACGGGTCAAGCACAGATACGCAGTATTTT.

This clonotype has just a few counts. The rearrangement uses TRBV5-1 and TRBJ1-4; 8 bases agree with TRBD1. V dropped 3 bases and J dropped 7; count of bases not matched to a gene: 23. This CDR3 has 20 residues. Germline V gene sequence: CDR1 SGHRS, CDR2 YFSETQ. CDR3: CASSSSLRGQGGRLGEKLFF. The CDR3 DNA follows: TGCGCCAGCAGCTCCTCACTACGTGGACAGGGCGGAAGGTTGGGTGAAAAACTGTTTTTT.

Concerning this clonotype itself: It may be a read error: a sequence one base away is much more abundant. The rearrangement links TRBV5-1 to TRBJ2-5; D is unclear. The CDR3 loop spans 13 amino acids. Germline V gives CDR1 SGHRS, CDR2 YFSETQ. This CDR3 reads CASSLSQQEAQYF. CDR3 bases: TGCGCCAGCAGCTTGTCACAGCAAGAGGCCCAGTACTTC.

This clonotype occurred a few times. The CDR3 DNA is TGTGCCAGCAGCCAAGATCGGACTAACCGGGGGGGCCGTTTGAATGAGCAGTTCTTC. This encodes CASSQDRTNRGGRLNEQFF. V gene TRBV14 combines with J gene TRBJ2-1, with 8 bases lining up with TRBD2. CDR3 length: 19 residues. Germline loops: CDR1 SGHDN, CDR2 FVKESK. The ends lost 0 bases at V and 7 bases at J; junction bases unmatched: 17.

This clonotype was observed a handful of times. The V gene is TRBV7-2, the J gene TRBJ1-2; 8 bases are a match to TRBD1. The trim removed 1 base at V and 4 bases at J, leaving 8 bases unmatched. The germline V gene has CDR1 SGHTA and CDR2 FQGNSA. This CDR3 is 16 amino acids long. As DNA, the CDR3 is TGTGCCAGCAGCTTAGGAGGTGGGACAGGCGGCTATGGCTACACCTTC. Amino acids: CASSLGGGTGGYGYTF.

The sample holds a few counts of this clonotype. The chain carries TRBV15 and TRBJ2-7; 10 positions match TRBD1. This CDR3 has 14 amino acids. V shed 6 bases and J 4 bases; nucleotides not matched to a gene: 6. CDR1 LNHNV and CDR2 YYDKDF come from the germline V gene (reference sequence). CDR3 loop: CATSPSDRGYEQYF. For the CDR3, the DNA is TGTGCCACCAGTCCCTCGGACAGGGGGTACGAGCAGTACTTC.

This clonotype has a handful of counts. J is TRBJ1-1 and V is TRBV18, with D hard to call. The germline V and J ends were trimmed by 3 bases and 5 bases, with 10 bases remaining between them. The germline CDR1 and CDR2 sequences are KGHSH and LQKENI. This CDR3 comprises 13 residues. As DNA, the CDR3 is TGTGCCAGCTCACCCCTCGGGTGGACTGAAGCTTTCTTT. Translation: CASSPLGWTEAFF.

This clonotype was observed a few times. This sequence joins TRBV20-1 and TRBJ1-6, with a possible D match to TRBD1 (5 bases). The CDR3 spans 15 residues. Germline values: CDR1 DFQATT, CDR2 SNEGSKA (reference sequence). The germline V and J ends were trimmed by 3 bases and 10 bases, with 19 bases remaining between them. CDR3 sequence reads: CSASVRGGESSPLHF. CDR3 nucleotide sequence: TGCAGTGCTAGTGTTCGTGGGGGGGAGTCGTCACCCCTCCACTTT.

This clonotype was detected only once. The chain has TRBV7-6 and TRBJ2-5, with 8 bases matching TRBD2. Per germline, CDR1 SGHVS and CDR2 FNYEAQ. Trimming removed 5 bases from V and 9 bases from J; junction bases left unmatched: 17. The CDR3 spans 16 residues. DNA for the CDR3: TGTGCCAGCAGCCCCCCGACCCAGCTCGCGGGAGGAGCCCAGTACTTC. Amino acid sequence: CASSPPTQLAGGAQYF. The complete variable domain, with remaining parts taken from reference TRBV7-6 and TRBJ2-5, reads GAGVSQSPRYKVTKRGQDVALRCDPISGHVSLYWYRQALGQGPEFLTYFNYEAQQDKSGLPNDRFSAERPEGSISTLTIQRTEQRDSAMYRCASSPPTQLAGGAQYFGPGTRLLVL.

There are a few counts of this clonotype. The chain couples TRBV10-3 to TRBJ1-1, with D hard to call. The V end lost 7 bases, the J end lost 0 bases, and 9 bases lay between the germline ends. The CDR3 is 13 amino acids. Germline assignment: CDR1 ENHRY and CDR2 SYGVKD. The DNA of the CDR3 is TGTGCCATCAAAGCTAATTTGAACACTGAAGCTTTCTTT. This encodes CAIKANLNTEAFF.

This clonotype was recorded many times. The chain links TRBV25-1 to TRBJ1-6; 11 bases map to TRBD1. The CDR3 loop spans 15 amino acids. Germline V CDR1 and CDR2: MGHDK, SYGVNS. The J segment lost 9 bases and the V segment lost 6 bases, leaving 7 bases of the junction unmatched. CDR3 sequence reads: CASSLGTGGISPLHF. The CDR3 DNA reads as TGTGCCAGCAGCCTTGGGACAGGGGGAATTTCACCCCTCCACTTT.

This clonotype showed up just a few times. This chain connects TRBV6-2 or TRBV6-3 to TRBJ2-7; 11 positions agree with TRBD2. CDR3 length: 15 amino acids. CDR1 MNHEY and CDR2 SVGEGT come from the germline V gene. With 2 bases clipped from V and 3 bases from J, the junction kept 3 bases outside the gene matches. The CDR3 region has the DNA TGTGCCAGCAGTTACGAACTAGCGGGAGTCTACGAGCAGTACTTC. It is translated as CASSYELAGVYEQYF.

This clonotype showed up just a few times. V is TRBV6-5 and J is TRBJ2-7, with D hard to call. V was clipped by 0 bases and J by 5 bases, with 14 bases between them. The CDR3 covers 15 residues. CDR1 is MNHEY and CDR2 is SVGAGI in the germline V gene. CDR3 nucleotides: TGTGCCAGCAGTTACTCGAGACAAGGGCCTGACGAGCAGTACTTC. It is translated as CASSYSRQGPDEQYF.

The CDR3 protein is CAITSGASYNEQFF. The CDR3 nucleotides are TGTGCCATCACTAGCGGGGCGTCCTACAATGAGCAGTTCTTC. The rearrangement joins TRBV10-3 to TRBJ2-1, with 9 bases matching TRBD2. The CDR3 has 14 amino acids. The germline CDR1 and CDR2 sequences are ENHRY and SYGVKD. With 7 bases clipped from V and 1 base from J, the junction kept 2 bases outside the gene matches.

This clonotype has just a few counts. The chain uses TRBV24-1 and TRBJ2-2; 9 nucleotides line up with TRBD2. The V gene's germline CDR1 is KGHDR and CDR2 SFDVKD. With 8 bases clipped from V and 7 bases from J, the junction kept 7 bases outside the gene matches. The CDR3 spans 14 residues. The CDR3 DNA follows: TGTGCCACCAAGGCTAGCGGGAATATCGGGGAGCTGTTTTTT. Its protein is CATKASGNIGELFF.

Comment on this clonotype: Its ends do not fully match the called genes, so a read error is possible. This sequence joins TRBV12-3 or TRBV12-4 and TRBJ2-7; perhaps TRBD2 as D (7 bases). The CDR3 has 16 amino acids. CDR3 DNA: TGTGCCAGCAGTTTCCACGGCTTGGGCGGGGGCTACGAGCAGTCCTTC. Its protein product is CASSFHGLGGGYEQSF.

This clonotype was seen a handful of times. V gene TRBV10-3 combines with J gene TRBJ2-3; TRBD2 is a possible D gene (6 bases). CDR3 size: 15 residues. The V end lost 4 bases, the J end lost 0 bases, and 11 bases lay between the germline ends. From germline, CDR1 is ENHRY and CDR2 SYGVKD. The CDR3: CAISVRETSTDTQYF. In DNA, the CDR3 is TGTGCCATCAGTGTACGGGAGACTAGCACAGATACGCAGTATTTT.

The chain carries TRBV30 and TRBJ1-1; D perhaps matches TRBD1 (6 bases). Germline CDR1 is GTSNPN and CDR2 is SVGIG (reference sequence). CDR3 length equals 13 residues. The V and J ends lost 8 bases and 2 bases respectively, with 15 bases between them. CDR3: CAGTKGGNTEAFF. The CDR3 nucleotides read TGTGCCGGGACAAAAGGGGGAAACACTGAAGCTTTCTTT.

The rearrangement uses TRBV12-3 or TRBV12-4 and TRBJ2-7; possibly TRBD2 for D (5 bases). This CDR3 is built from 14 residues. V was pared by 4 bases and J by 6 bases, with 16 bases between. CDR3: CASSSTMRSGEQYF. In nucleotides, the CDR3 is TGTGCCAGCAGTTCGACTATGCGTTCTGGCGAGCAGTACTTC.

The chain joins TRBV5-8 to TRBJ1-1; D call uncertain. Germline V gene data show CDR1 as SGHTS and CDR2 as YDEGEE. V was pared by 1 base and J by 13 bases, with 14 bases between. CDR3 length equals 12 residues. CDR3 sequence (DNA): TGTGCCAGCAGCTTGTTGGGCAGTCTCGGTTTCTTT. It translates to CASSLLGSLGFF. The full variable domain, completed using reference TRBV5-8 and TRBJ1-1, is EAGVTQSPTHLIKTRGQQATLRCSPISGHTSVYWYQQALGLGLQFLLWYDEGEERNRGNFPPRFSGRQFPNYSSELNVNALELEDSALYLCASSLLGSLGFFGQGTRLTVV.

V and J are TRBV6-1 and TRBJ2-6; no definite D call. Trimming pared 11 bases from V and 0 bases from J, leaving 11 bases between. This CDR3 spans 14 amino acids. The germline gives CDR1 MNHNS, CDR2 SASEGT. CDR3 sequence reads: CAVALDSGANVLTF. CDR3 DNA sequence: TGTGCCGTCGCTTTAGACTCTGGGGCCAACGTCCTGACTTTC.